This TCR beta chain comes out of a study of cytomegalovirus exposure and HLA in healthy donors (dated by TCRdb to about 2017). For the wider study: In an earlier analysis of roughly 500 of the donors, approximately 300 Gb of sequence data and 95 million to 130 million unique TCR beta sequences from about 179 million T cells were reported. A few DR-DQ haplotypes were treated as single units for association and clustering because of strong linkage in the cohort. Every repertoire in the discovery cohort had been generated on one and the same sequencing platform. Across approximately 400 genotyped donors of the cohort, an average of about 250,000 unique TCR beta nucleotide sequences per donor were sequenced, and 15% to 20% of those sequences were non-productive. The study was designed to test whether signatures of past pathogen exposure could be identified by cataloging public T cell receptors. Besides the first cohort of 666 subjects, a separate validation cohort made up of 120 different subjects was used. The study combined high-throughput TCR immunosequencing, statistical association of individual TCRs with disease status, and machine learning to predict cytomegalovirus infection status. The number of typed donors differed by locus: roughly 620-630 for A, B, C, DRB1 and DQB1; 500 to 550 for DQA1; about 600 for DPA1; and some 430 for DPB1. The study used immunosequencing to profile the T cell repertoires of some 600 subjects and linked those repertoires to cytomegalovirus serostatus. In the later analysis, no new phenotypic data were used to find candidate immune exposures; instead, reliance was placed on TCR beta sequences and their occurrence across donors. Donor age, sex, ethnicity and CMV serostatus were collected together with the repertoire data. A later genetic analysis took genome-wide SNP genotypes for about 65% of the 666 donors and used that subset as a discovery cohort. Class I and class II HLA loci were covered by the typing at four-digit resolution. An early release covering roughly 640 HLA-typed donors comprised approximately 300 gigabases of sequencing data and roughly 86 million unique TCR sequences. To decide whether each TCR beta V gene segment behaved as functional or pseudogenic, an earlier analysis of approximately 600 of the donors relied on high-throughput TCR beta sequencing. A later analysis re-analyzed previously published TCR beta repertoires from about 600 donors and added high-resolution HLA genotyping to study TCR occurrence patterns. The genetic ancestry cluster associated with self-reported Caucasian donors included about four fifths of the 398 genotyped donors.

The cohort consisted of some 670 healthy bone marrow donors. At the time of sampling, all cohort members were nominally healthy, though unrecorded immune exposures were likely present. The donor tested CMV seropositive and was one of the 289 seropositive cohort members. Every donor gave a peripheral blood sample, and the peripheral blood mononuclear cells from that sample were used for TCR beta sequencing. The Qiagen DNeasy Blood Extraction Kit was used to extract genomic DNA from the blood cell samples. Libraries were built with the immunoSEQ multiplex PCR assay. For the multiplex PCR, a mixture combining 60 forward primers for TCR Vbeta segments and 13 reverse primers for TCR Jbeta segments was used. A multiplex PCR assay on genomic DNA amplified the CDR3 region of rearranged TCR beta genes. On the Illumina HiSeq System, the amplified TCR beta libraries were sequenced as 87-base-pair reads. In the paper's pipeline: A later analysis tallied approximately 87 million unique TCR beta chains across the 640 or so repertoires, and approximately 11 million of those chains were shared by two or more donors. Raw reads were error-corrected and collapsed into unique sequences by a nearest-neighbor algorithm in which closely related sequences were merged to remove PCR and sequencing errors. To assign V, D and J gene segments, CDR3 sequences were aligned to IMGT reference sequences. Each retained sequence needed at least a six-nucleotide match to both a V gene segment and a J gene segment. A rearrangement counted as productive if the CDR3 had no stop codons and remained in frame with V and J, and every other rearrangement counted as non-productive. CDR3 was defined according to IMGT convention as the region running from the second conserved V-encoded cysteine to the conserved J-encoded phenylalanine. The earlier analysis of 450 to 750 of the donors excluded any sequence lacking an unambiguous match to a single V gene segment. In an earlier analysis of almost 600 of the donors, a V segment was called functional when productive rearrangements were above 56.7%, and segregating when the standard deviation between donors exceeded 5%. A statistical classification framework was built for diagnosing cytomegalovirus status from the catalog of TCR beta chain sequences. V and J gene assignment, in a later analysis, came from comparing TCR nucleotide sequences with IMGT/GENE-DB human TR gene sequences. Using the TCRdist pipeline, a later analysis assigned CDR3 sequences along with most-parsimonious VDJ recombination scenarios. A later analysis defined each TCR beta chain by its CDR3 amino acid sequence plus V-gene family, and excluded reads lacking a unique V-gene family. In a later analysis, 450 to 600 highly shared, low-generation-probability nucleotide sequences were removed to address suspected cross-contamination and a sequencing artifact. In a later analysis, a clonal expansion index was calculated for each public chain from normalized within-repertoire ranks of inferred template counts. In a later analysis, generation probabilities were computed using a VDJ recombination model fitted to out-of-frame rearrangements, and the results were checked against IGoR. In a later analysis, TCR-TCR, TCR-HLA and TCR-CMV co-occurrence was scored with hypergeometric tests, and a repertoire-size bias correction was applied to TCR pairs. In a later analysis, false discovery rates were estimated by permuting HLA or CMV assignments 20 times. In a later analysis, co-occurring TCRs were grouped using DBSCAN, with TCRdist sequence similarity added in when clustering inside HLA-allele-positive subsets. Repertoires with fewer than 30,000 or more than 120,000 public chains, plus five repertoires with anomalous nucleotide sharing, were excluded from co-occurrence clustering. TCRdb mirrors the immuneACCESS table, restricted to in-frame sequences. Some clones are absent from its copies; in checked studies, under half trace to an unresolved V gene, and the reason for the others is unknown. V and J calls and clone size are copied from that table; D and trimming were computed from the DNA. The sample table records approximately 140,000 clones; approximately 78% of these occur just once. About 6.8% of the sample goes to the ten largest clones.

About this clone itself: Its antigen specificity is not known. Base qualities are missing; no much larger clone stands one base away.

V drops 5 bases and J drops 5 bases, leaving 22 bases in between. Taken from the germline V gene, the CDR1 and CDR2 loops are LGHNT and FRNRAP. There are 17 amino acids in the CDR3, from cysteine to phenylalanine inclusive. The sequence is cut down to CDR3 DNA, 51 bases in frame from base 1. The research as a whole found: In a later analysis, several top co-occurrence clusters were reported to appear linked to parvovirus B19, influenza, CMV and Epstein-Barr virus. The study listed approximately 160 TCR beta chains as associated with cytomegalovirus. Because HLA typing was missing for some donors at each locus, association tests included only the typed subset. The 87-base-pair reads could not distinguish some IMGT-functional V segments, including TRBV6-2 and TRBV6-3, so those segments were excluded. According to the authors, the approach could potentially be generalized to other disease states and immunological phenotypes. Correlated functional status among segregating V segments might reflect linkage disequilibrium, but an unknown experimental factor could not be ruled out. According to a later genetic analysis, donors in an Asian-associated ancestry cluster had fewer N-insertions in productive TCRs than the approximately 670-donor mean. A further reported finding was that TCR beta sequences accurately predicted the HLA-A and HLA-B alleles for most subjects in the first cohort. An association between a missense DCLRE1C variant and V-gene and J-gene trimming of TCR beta chains was found in a later genetic analysis and replicated in an independent cohort. Roughly uniform sequencing depth across donors was assumed in presence/absence analyses, although this assumption may not hold. Immune exposure information for the cohort was limited to CMV serostatus. A later analysis found that most CMV-associated TCR beta chains appeared HLA-restricted, with HLA associations seemingly driven largely by CMV exposure. In a later analysis, HLA-associated TCR beta chains showed more clonal expansion and lower generation probabilities than non-associated chains that were equally common. The earlier analysis of some 560 of the donors excluded roughly 17 rarely observed V segments, including chromosome 9 orphons, because counts were too low. A cluster of highly shared sequence variants was judged likely to be a technical artifact of the sequencing pipeline. When HLA alleles, especially DR and DQ, strongly co-occurred, attributing TCR associations to individual alleles was difficult. Specific HLA alleles were associated with 16,951 TCR beta sequences at a false discovery rate of 0.05 in a later analysis. Across donors, most TCR sequences were observed very rarely, whereas some public TCRs were present in many individuals. A few of the identified cytomegalovirus-associated TCR beta chains were confirmed in vitro to be specific for cytomegalovirus antigens. A later analysis found that TCR association rates varied across HLA loci, with DRB1 alleles showing the most associated TCRs and HLA-C alleles the fewest. In an earlier analysis of a few hundred of the donors, most TCR beta V segments were observed in productive rearrangements about 90% or about 30% of the time, broadly matching IMGT annotations. This cohort had only TCR beta chains sequenced, and the lack of alpha or paired-chain data limited which features could be detected. In both the original and validation cohorts, the classifier was reported to diagnose cytomegalovirus status with high specificity and sensitivity.

Recombination connected TRBV12-5 to TRBJ2-1; tentative D gene TRBD2, with 7 bases matching. Sequencing used PBMCs. This TCR derives from a woman between 40 and 55 years old in good health and CMV-seropositive. The CDR3 reads CASGPPPGGFQDNEQFF. The sequenced DNA is TGTGCTAGTGGTCCACCCCCGGGGGGCTTTCAGGACAATGAGCAGTTCTTC.